The sequence of this TCR beta chain was determined in a study of shared clonotypes between healthy human individuals. Study-level information: Samples came from two female and a few male donors aged 18 to 49.

This clone showed up just once. Its specificity is not known. Findings and caveats of the study: Read depth was anticipated to influence clonotype sharing among donors.

Trimming cost V 2 bases and J 0 bases, with 7 bases left between them. Germline V gene lookup returns CDR1 GTSNPN and CDR2 SVGIG (reference sequence). The CDR3 loop spans 13 amino acids. Produced via immunoSEQ multiplex PCR; TCRdb's table is partial and in-frame only. This table has over a million clones, around 98.5% appearing once. The clonotype originates from a man aged 25-45 years in good health. Sequencing was performed on naive CD4+ T cells sorted from blood. Subset specified: CD45RA+ positively selected. V usage is TRBV30 and J usage is TRBJ1-1; D is ambiguous. CDR3 region: CAWSSDMNTEAFF. The CDR3 nucleotides read TGTGCCTGGAGTTCCGATATGAACACTGAAGCTTTCTTT.